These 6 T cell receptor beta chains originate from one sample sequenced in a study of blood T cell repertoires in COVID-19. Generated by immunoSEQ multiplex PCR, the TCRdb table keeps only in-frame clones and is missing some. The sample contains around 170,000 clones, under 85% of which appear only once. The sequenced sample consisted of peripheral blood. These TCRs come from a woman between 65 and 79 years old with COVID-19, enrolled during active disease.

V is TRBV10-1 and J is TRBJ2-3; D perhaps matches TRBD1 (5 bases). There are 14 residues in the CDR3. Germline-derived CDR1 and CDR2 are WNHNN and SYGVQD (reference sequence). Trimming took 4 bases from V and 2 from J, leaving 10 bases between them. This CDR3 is CASSASGPTDTQYF. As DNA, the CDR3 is TGCGCCAGCAGTGCCTCAGGGCCCACAGATACGCAGTATTTT.

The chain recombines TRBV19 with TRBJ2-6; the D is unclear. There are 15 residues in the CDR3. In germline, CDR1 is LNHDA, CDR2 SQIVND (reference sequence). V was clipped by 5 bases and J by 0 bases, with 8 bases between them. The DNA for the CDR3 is TGTGCCAGTAGTCTATTGAACTCTGGGGCCAACGTCCTGACTTTC. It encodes CASSLLNSGANVLTF.

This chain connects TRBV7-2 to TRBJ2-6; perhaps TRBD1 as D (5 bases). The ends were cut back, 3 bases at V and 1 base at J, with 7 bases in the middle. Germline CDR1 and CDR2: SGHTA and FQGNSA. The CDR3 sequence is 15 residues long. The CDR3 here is CASSFGASGANVLTF. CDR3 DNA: TGTGCCAGCAGCTTTGGGGCATCTGGGGCCAACGTCCTGACTTTC. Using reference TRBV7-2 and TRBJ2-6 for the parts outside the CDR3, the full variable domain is GAGVSQSPSNKVTEKGKDVELRCDPISGHTALYWYRQSLGQGLEFLIYFQGNSAPDKSGLPSDRFSAERTGGSVSTLTIQRTQQEDSAVYLCASSFGASGANVLTFGAGSRLTVL.

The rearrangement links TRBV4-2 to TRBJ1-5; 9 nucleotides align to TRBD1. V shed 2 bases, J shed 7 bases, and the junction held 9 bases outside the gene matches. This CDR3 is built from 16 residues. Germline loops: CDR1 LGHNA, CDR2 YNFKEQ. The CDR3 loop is CASSQLPTGGEQPQHF. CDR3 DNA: TGTGCCAGCAGCCAACTCCCGACAGGGGGAGAACAGCCCCAGCATTTT.

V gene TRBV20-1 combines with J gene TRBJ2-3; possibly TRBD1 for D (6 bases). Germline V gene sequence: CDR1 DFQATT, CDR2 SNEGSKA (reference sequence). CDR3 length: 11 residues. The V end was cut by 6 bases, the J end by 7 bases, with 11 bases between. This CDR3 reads CSAGAVYTQYF. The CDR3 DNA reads TGCAGTGCGGGGGCCGTTTATACGCAGTATTTT.

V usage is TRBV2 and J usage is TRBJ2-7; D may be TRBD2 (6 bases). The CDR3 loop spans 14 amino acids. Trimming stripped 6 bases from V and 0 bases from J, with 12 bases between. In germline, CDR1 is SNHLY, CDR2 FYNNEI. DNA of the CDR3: TGTGCCAGCAGAATCAGCGGGTCCTCCTACGAGCAGTACTTC. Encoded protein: CASRISGSSYEQYF.